This T cell receptor beta chain was identified during a study of CXCR3-negative and CXCR3-positive naive CD8 T cells. Study-wide background: Sequencing gave roughly 130 million TRB reads overall, about 1.5 +/- 0.3 million per library.

Points from the study as a whole: TRBV-TRBJ usage was similar across naive CXCR3 subsets but distinct in memory cells.

UMI labels and 5' RACE were used to prepare the TRB cDNA libraries. Using the 5' RACE reads, TCRdb records one entry per CDR3 protein without DNA. The table for this sample gives more than 50,000 distinct CDR3 sequences. Germline-derived CDR1 and CDR2 are SEHNR and FQNEAQ (reference sequence). The CDR3 contains 17 residues. Comment on this clonotype: Antigen specificity is unknown.

Triplicate roughly 300,000-cell sorts were made of each CD8+ T cell subset. Cells classed as naive CD8+ T cells were CD45RO-CCR7+CD27+CD95-. This rearrangement joins TRBV7-9 to TRBJ2-5; TCRdb proposes TRBD2, but this gene call is untestable without DNA. This receptor was identified in a human donor in good health. Some clones in this sample may be carry-over from other donors' samples. Sequencing used naive CXCR3- CD8+ T cells from blood. Subset reported: CD45RO-CCR7+CD27+CD95- naive CD8+ T cells lacking CXCR3 (TNR3-). CDR3 protein: CASSPHMSELADETQYF. The whole variable domain, remainder taken from reference TRBV7-9 and TRBJ2-5, is DTGVSQNPRHKITKRGQNVTFRCDPISEHNRLYWYRQTLGQGPEFLTYFQNEAQLEKSRLLSDRFSAERPKGSFSTLEIQRTEQGDSAMYLCASSPHMSELADETQYFGPGTRLLVL.